This T cell receptor beta chain was sequenced in a study of shared clonotypes between healthy human individuals. As to this clone: Its antigen remains unknown.

Naive CD8 cells comprised CD45RO-negative, CCR7-positively selected cells, excluding terminally differentiated effector memory CD45RA+ cells. Sorted subsets were amplified in replicate PCRs using about 200 ng DNA, about 30,000 T cell genomes. The method was immunoSEQ multiplex PCR; TCRdb's version includes in-frame clones alone and lacks a portion of them. The profile shows nearly 2 million clones, about 95% of them singletons. The CDR3 consists of 13 residues. V was pared by 5 bases and J by 0 bases, with 8 bases between. Germline CDR1 reads LNHDA; CDR2 reads SQIVND (reference sequence). Whole-study results and caveats: About 5% was the fraction of naive CD4 clonotypes found shared across a few donors.

This rearrangement joins TRBV19 to TRBJ2-7; D is unresolved. The sample consisted of naive CD8+ T cells sorted from blood. This sequence originates from a man younger than 35 in good health. The CDR3 nucleotides are TGTGCCAGTAGTTCGTCCTTCTCCTACGAGCAGTACTTC. Translation gives CASSSSFSYEQYF. The full variable domain, completed using reference TRBV19 and TRBJ2-7, is DGGITQSPKYLFRKEGQNVTLSCEQNLNHDAMYWYRQDPGQGLRLIYYSQIVNDFQKGDIAEGYSVSREKKESFPLTVTSAQKNPTAFYLCASSSSFSYEQYFGPGTRLTVT.